The 25 T cell receptor beta chains in this list originate from one sample, sequenced in a study of T-cell reconstitution after alpha-beta-depleted transplantation in children. For TCRbeta, the library was prepared with unique molecular identifiers. TCRdb independently ran MiXCR on the PCR reads; one entry per CDR3 protein. The sample has about 610,000 distinct CDR3 sequences, around 27% seen once. Sequencing used PBMCs, obtained before TCRalphabeta/CD19-depleted stem cell transplant. These receptor sequences come from a boy in the first two years of life with Wiskott-Aldrich syndrome, due to receive a stem cell transplant.

The chain carries TRBV20-1 and TRBJ2-1, with no clear D. In germline, CDR1 is DFQATT, CDR2 SNEGSKA (reference sequence). The CDR3 runs to 13 residues. Trimming removed 8 bases from V and 0 bases from J, with 11 bases in between. The CDR3, as DNA: TGCAGTTGCGACGACGGCTCCTACAATGAGCAGTTCTTC. Translation: CSCDDGSYNEQFF.

This clonotype showed up just a few times. CDR3 sequence (DNA): TGTGCCAGCAGCCAAGGGATAGTAAGCTGGGCTCCTAGCTCCTACAATGAGCAGTTCTTC. The encoded protein is CASSQGIVSWAPSSYNEQFF. The V call is TRBV4-2, the J call TRBJ2-1; the D is unclear. Deletions cut 1 base from V and 0 bases from J, with 22 bases between. The germline CDR1 and CDR2 sequences are LGHNA and YNFKEQ. The CDR3 runs to 20 residues.

The chain has TRBV20-1 and TRBJ1-2; D gene unclear. V gave up 3 bases and J gave up 1 base, with 15 bases separating them. In germline, CDR1 is DFQATT, CDR2 SNEGSKA (reference sequence). The CDR3 length is 15 residues. The CDR3 DNA reads as TGCAGTGCTAGTGGGGTGGGCAGCTTTAACTATGGCTACACCTTC. Residues: CSASGVGSFNYGYTF.

The chain uses TRBV3-1 and TRBJ2-1, with unresolved D. The CDR3 covers 12 residues. Trimming removed 0 bases from V and 6 bases from J, with 3 bases in between. CDR1 and CDR2 from the germline V gene are LGHDT and YNNKEL (reference sequence). The CDR3 DNA sequence: TGTGCCAGCAGCCAAGATCGCAATGAGCAGTTCTTC. Encoded protein: CASSQDRNEQFF.

The rearrangement uses TRBV20-1 and TRBJ2-7, with 11 bases fitting TRBD1. Germline loops: CDR1 DFQATT, CDR2 SNEGSKA (reference sequence). CDR3 size: 13 residues. V shed 5 bases, J shed 2 bases, and the junction held 2 bases outside the gene matches. CDR3 sequence: CSAGTGGPYEQYF. CDR3 in DNA: TGCAGTGCTGGGACAGGGGGTCCCTACGAGCAGTACTTC.

The sample holds a few counts of this clonotype. V is TRBV20-1 and J is TRBJ2-3; 8 bases match TRBD2. The CDR3 is 15 residues long. Germline V gene data show CDR1 as DFQATT and CDR2 as SNEGSKA (reference sequence). The CDR3 region has the DNA TGCAGGGCCCGGCCGCCGACTAGCGTCACAGATACGCAGTATTTT. It specifies CRARPPTSVTDTQYF.

The genes are TRBV5-1 and TRBJ2-3; D not certain. The V end was cut by 0 bases, the J end by 5 bases, with 13 bases between. CDR1 is SGHRS and CDR2 is YFSETQ in the germline V gene. This CDR3 is built from 15 residues. The CDR3 reads CASSLGVGPEDTQYF. The CDR3 DNA is TGCGCCAGCAGCTTGGGTGTGGGTCCGGAAGATACGCAGTATTTT.

This chain connects TRBV20-1 to TRBJ1-2; D remains unclear. This CDR3 spans 11 amino acids. Germline-derived CDR1 and CDR2 are DFQATT and SNEGSKA (reference sequence). The germline V and J ends were trimmed by 3 bases and 7 bases, with 9 bases remaining between them. The CDR3 nucleotides read TGCAGTGCTAGTCCGGGATTTGGCTACACCTTC. Residues: CSASPGFGYTF.

The chain employs TRBV12-3 or TRBV12-4 and TRBJ2-3; no clear D. This CDR3 region has 14 residues. Trimming removed 5 bases at V and 4 bases at J, with 13 bases between. CDR3 amino acids: CASSGPLTPDTQYF. CDR3 bases: TGTGCCAGCAGTGGCCCCTTGACCCCAGATACGCAGTATTTT.

This chain uses TRBV12-3 or TRBV12-4 with TRBJ1-1; the match to TRBD1 covers 11 bases. The CDR3 totals 14 residues. V shed 5 bases, J shed 5 bases, and the junction held 4 bases outside the gene matches. The CDR3 loop is CASSGTGGLTEAFF. The CDR3 DNA sequence: TGTGCCAGCAGTGGGACAGGGGGTTTAACTGAAGCTTTCTTT.

The V and J genes are TRBV5-1 and TRBJ1-2; D not resolved. Germline loops: CDR1 SGHRS, CDR2 YFSETQ. CDR3 size: 15 residues. V was shortened by 7 bases and J by 3 bases, with 19 bases between the two germline ends. In nucleotides, the CDR3 is TGCGCCAGCGGGAGAGCTATGGGAGCCGACTATGGCTACACCTTC. Translation: CASGRAMGADYGYTF.

The chain couples TRBV5-1 to TRBJ2-1; 12 bases match TRBD2. There are 16 residues in the CDR3. CDR1 is SGHRS and CDR2 is YFSETQ in the germline V gene. J gave up 12 bases and V 0 bases, and 10 bases lay outside the gene matches. DNA for the CDR3: TGCGCCAGCAGCTTGGCTGTTCGGACTAGCGGGAAGTCGCAGTTCTTC. This gives the protein CASSLAVRTSGKSQFF.

This chain connects TRBV2 to TRBJ2-1, with 7 bases lining up with TRBD2. V lost 5 bases, J lost 5 bases, and 6 bases stayed unmatched. The CDR3 consists of 14 residues. The V gene's germline CDR1 is SNHLY and CDR2 FYNNEI. The CDR3 nucleotides read TGTGCCAGCAGTTTCCAGCGGGAAGACAATGAGCAGTTCTTC. Translation: CASSFQREDNEQFF. The entire variable domain, with the rest obtained from reference TRBV2 and TRBJ2-1, is as follows: EPEVTQTPSHQVTQMGQEVILRCVPISNHLYFYWYRQILGQKVEFLVSFYNNEISEKSEIFDDQFSVERPDGSNFTLKIRSTKLEDSAMYFCASSFQREDNEQFFGPGTRLTVL.

This chain joins TRBV20-1 and TRBJ2-7; 7 positions agree with TRBD2. Losses at the gene ends were 3 bases for V and 7 bases for J; bases not matched to a gene: 15. Per germline, CDR1 DFQATT and CDR2 SNEGSKA (reference sequence). The CDR3 length is 15 residues. The CDR3 here is CSASLVAGEGREQYF. The CDR3 nucleotides are TGCAGTGCTAGCCTTGTCGCGGGAGAGGGAAGGGAGCAGTACTTC.

This clonotype was detected many times. The V and J genes are TRBV20-1 and TRBJ2-1; 12 bases match TRBD2. Germline CDR1 and CDR2: DFQATT and SNEGSKA (reference sequence). This CDR3 has 12 residues. The trim removed 5 bases at V and 9 bases at J, leaving 2 bases unmatched. CDR3 coding DNA: TGCAGTGCTCGACTAGCGGGAGTTGAGCAGTTCTTC. It specifies CSARLAGVEQFF.

This clonotype turned up a few times. This chain links TRBV4-1 with TRBJ2-1, with 7 bases lining up with TRBD2. The V segment lost 0 bases and the J segment 7 bases; nucleotides outside the gene matches: 15. This CDR3 comprises 18 residues. CDR1 is MGHRA, CDR2 YSYEKL, per germline. CDR3 nucleotide sequence: TGCGCCAGCAGCCAAGATCTTTCAGCGGCGGGAGTGACGAATGAGCAGTTCTTC. Encoded protein: CASSQDLSAAGVTNEQFF.

This clonotype was detected only a few times. The chain recombines TRBV20-1 with TRBJ2-3; TRBD2 matches at 10 bases. V shed 5 bases, J shed 6 bases, and the junction held 11 bases outside the gene matches. From germline, CDR1 is DFQATT and CDR2 SNEGSKA (reference sequence). CDR3 size: 15 residues. CDR3 amino acids: CSARGSGRARDTQYF. The CDR3 coding sequence is TGCAGTGCTCGTGGAAGCGGGAGGGCGAGGGATACGCAGTATTTT.

The J gene is TRBJ1-5, the V gene TRBV12-3 or TRBV12-4; D is unresolved. The CDR3 length is 13 residues. V lost 2 bases to trimming and J lost 4 bases, with 6 bases between them. This chain's CDR3 is CASSLQANQPQHF. CDR3 nucleotide sequence: TGTGCCAGCAGTTTACAGGCTAATCAGCCCCAGCATTTT.

This clonotype was seen only a few times. The junction and the germline gene differ at one end; a read error may be behind it. CDR3 nucleotides: TGCGCCAGCAGCTTGGGTCAAAGCGGGACCCCGGTCTTC. This sequence encodes CASSLGQSGTPVF. The chain links TRBV5-1 to TRBJ2-1, with 7 positions matching TRBD2. Germline V gene sequence: CDR1 SGHRS, CDR2 YFSETQ. This CDR3 contains 13 residues.

The chain carries TRBV20-1 and TRBJ1-1, with D possibly TRBD1 on 6 matching bases. The CDR3 has 14 amino acids. The V end was cut by 3 bases, the J end by 5 bases, with 16 bases between. CDR1 is DFQATT and CDR2 is SNEGSKA in the germline V gene (reference sequence). The CDR3 DNA follows: TGCAGTGCTAGGGCTCCGAGGGGGGAGACTGAAGCTTTCTTT. This gives the protein CSARAPRGETEAFF.

The chain carries TRBV29-1 and TRBJ2-2, with a possible D match to TRBD1 (6 bases). Trimming removed 4 bases from V and 2 bases from J, with 11 bases in between. CDR1 SQVTM and CDR2 ANQGSEA come from the germline V gene. This CDR3 spans 14 amino acids. The DNA of the CDR3 is TGCAGCGTTGGACCACAGGGAAACACCGGGGAGCTGTTTTTT. It specifies CSVGPQGNTGELFF.

This clonotype has just a few counts. The V and J genes are TRBV20-1 and TRBJ1-4; unclear D gene. The CDR3 contains 10 residues. Germline V gene sequence: CDR1 DFQATT, CDR2 SNEGSKA (reference sequence). This CDR3 is CSARNEKLFF. The DNA for the CDR3 is TGCAGCGCAAGAAATGAAAAACTGTTTTTT.

The chain has TRBV20-1 and TRBJ2-3, with D maybe TRBD2 (6 bases). Germline V gene lookup returns CDR1 DFQATT and CDR2 SNEGSKA (reference sequence). CDR3 size: 16 residues. The V gene lost 0 bases and the J gene lost 4 bases, with 17 bases spanning the gap. CDR3 DNA: TGCAGTGCTAGAGACCTACCGAGACTAGTACCAGATACGCAGTATTTT. Its protein is CSARDLPRLVPDTQYF.

The chain links TRBV5-1 to TRBJ1-4; perhaps TRBD1 as D (5 bases). V lost 1 base and J lost 0, with 13 bases in between. The CDR3 consists of 17 residues. Germline CDR1 SGHRS, CDR2 YFSETQ. This CDR3 reads CASSLRARVATNEKLFF. As DNA, the CDR3 is TGCGCCAGCAGCTTGAGAGCCAGGGTTGCAACTAATGAAAAACTGTTTTTT.

V and J are TRBV7-9 and TRBJ2-1; TRBD2 matches 12 bases. Losses at the gene ends were 2 bases for V and 9 bases for J; bases not matched to a gene: 5. The V gene's germline CDR1 is SEHNR and CDR2 FQNEAQ (reference sequence). This CDR3 is 15 amino acids long. The DNA for the CDR3 is TGTGCCAGCAGCTTATTGACTAGCGGGAGTAGTGAGCAGTTCTTC. Amino acids: CASSLLTSGSSEQFF.